The table lists the clone carrying this T cell receptor (beta chain) with a count of one. Its antigen is still unknown. Included as multiple sclerosis controls were treatment-naive patients who had stable or active relapsing-remitting disease. It was negative isolation that provided the CD8+ and CD4+ T cells, whereas TEMRA cells were enriched by FACS. Trimming took 0 bases from V and 0 from J, leaving 13 bases between them. The length of the CDR3 is 18 residues. Germline V gene data show CDR1 as SGDLS and CDR2 as YYNGEE. The sample belongs to a study of CD8 T cells in Susac syndrome. Reverse transcription of about 0.45 to 1 ug RNA used random hexamers. Amplification of TCR beta CDR3 used immunoSEQ multiplex PCR across 54 Vbeta and 13 Jbeta. TCRdb reprocessed the immunoSEQ multiplex PCR reads with MiXCR, giving one entry per CDR3 protein. The sample shows 95,000 to 150,000 distinct CDR3 sequences, just over 90% of them seen only once.

Study-wide results and limits: By the study's own acknowledgment, its TCR sequencing and HLA analysis included relatively few individuals.

The source material was CD8+ T cells from PBMCs. The chain is built from TRBV9 and TRBJ2-6; weak D call: TRBD2 (6 bases). The TCR originated in a human donor with multiple sclerosis. CDR3 amino acids: CASSVVKGLHSGANVLTF. CDR3 nucleotides: TGTGCCAGCAGCGTAGTAAAGGGACTCCACTCTGGGGCCAACGTCCTGACTTTC.